This TCR beta chain was profiled in a study of cytomegalovirus exposure and HLA in healthy donors. The CDR3 covers 14 residues. V lost 3 bases and J lost 5; bases outside the gene matches: 5. Germline CDR1 SGHRS, CDR2 YFSETQ. Each donor's status was that of a healthy bone marrow donor. Donors sampled were nominally healthy, though unrecorded immune exposures were likely. Study outcomes and limitations: A highly shared variant cluster was judged a likely technical artifact. In a later analysis, TCR beta V- and J-gene trimming was associated with a missense DCLRE1C variant.

As regards this clone: The antigen is not known.

The PCR used 60 Vbeta and 13 Jbeta primers. Assay used: immunoSEQ multiplex PCR; TCRdb lists only in-frame clones, some missing. In all, the sample yields around 25,000 clones. Sequenced input: PBMCs. This receptor was obtained from a male donor in good health and CMV-seropositive. The chain carries TRBV5-1 and TRBJ1-5, with 7 nucleotides matching TRBD1. CDR3 bases: TGCGCCAGCAGCTCGACAGGGCCGGATCAGCCCCAGCATTTT. It codes for CASSSTGPDQPQHF.